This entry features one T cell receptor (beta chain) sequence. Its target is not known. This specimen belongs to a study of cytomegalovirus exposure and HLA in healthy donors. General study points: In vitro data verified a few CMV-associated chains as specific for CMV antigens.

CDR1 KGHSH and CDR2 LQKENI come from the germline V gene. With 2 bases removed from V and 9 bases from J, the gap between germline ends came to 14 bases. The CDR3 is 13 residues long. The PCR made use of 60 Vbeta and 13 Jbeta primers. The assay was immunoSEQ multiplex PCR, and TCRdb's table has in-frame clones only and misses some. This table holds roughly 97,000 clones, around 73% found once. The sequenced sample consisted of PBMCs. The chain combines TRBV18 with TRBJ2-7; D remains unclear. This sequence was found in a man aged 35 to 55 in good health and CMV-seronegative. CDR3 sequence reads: CASSPNSGNVQYF. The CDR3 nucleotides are TGTGCCAGCTCACCAAATTCGGGTAATGTGCAGTACTTC.